The next 28 T cell receptor beta chains were all read from a single sample in a study of PD-1 blockade in classical Hodgkin lymphoma. All patients experienced relapse after autologous stem cell transplantation, and brentuximab vedotin exposure was variable. Sequencing was performed with immunoSEQ multiplex PCR; in TCRdb, only in-frame clones are kept and a portion is missing. In the table there are some 95,000 clones, about 91% of which are singletons. The sample here was peripheral blood mononuclear cells (PBMCs), taken before the second cycle of nivolumab. Receptors originate from a human donor with classical Hodgkin lymphoma.

This chain uses TRBV12-5 with TRBJ2-1; D not certain. In germline, CDR1 is LGHNT, CDR2 FRNRAP. V gave up 6 bases and J gave up 9 bases, with 12 bases separating them. The CDR3 is 12 amino acids. Here the CDR3 reads CASGILFSEQFF. CDR3 coding DNA: TGTGCTAGTGGAATACTCTTCTCTGAGCAGTTCTTC.

The chain joins TRBV29-1 to TRBJ2-1; TRBD2 aligns across 8 bases. From germline, CDR1 is SQVTM and CDR2 ANQGSEA. The V segment lost 5 bases and the J segment 3 bases; nucleotides outside the gene matches: 9. The CDR3 runs 15 residues. CDR3 sequence: CSVSVGGDFYNEQFF. CDR3 in DNA: TGCAGCGTTTCGGTCGGGGGGGACTTCTACAATGAGCAGTTCTTC.

This clone was observed a few times. This chain uses TRBV28 with TRBJ2-7, with 7 bases aligning to TRBD1. CDR3 length equals 14 residues. The V gene end was trimmed by 5 bases and the J gene end by 3 bases; junction bases not matched to a gene: 7. CDR1 is MDHEN, CDR2 SYDVKM, per germline. The CDR3: CASSPRTGFYEQYF. CDR3 DNA: TGTGCCAGCAGTCCAAGGACAGGATTCTACGAGCAGTACTTC.

The rearrangement joins TRBV19 to TRBJ1-2; D unclear. V was trimmed by 5 bases and J by 1 base, leaving 5 bases between them. Germline V gene data show CDR1 as LNHDA and CDR2 as SQIVND (reference sequence). The CDR3 contains 12 residues. The CDR3 loop reads CASSFLNYGYTF. CDR3 sequence (DNA): TGTGCCAGTAGTTTCCTTAACTATGGCTACACCTTC. Drawing the rest from reference TRBV19 and TRBJ1-2, the complete variable domain is DGGITQSPKYLFRKEGQNVTLSCEQNLNHDAMYWYRQDPGQGLRLIYYSQIVNDFQKGDIAEGYSVSREKKESFPLTVTSAQKNPTAFYLCASSFLNYGYTFGSGTRLTVV.

The V and J genes are TRBV10-3 and TRBJ1-2, with TRBD1 as a possible D gene (5 bases). The germline V and J ends were trimmed by 3 bases and 4 bases, with 30 bases remaining between them. The germline V gene encodes CDR1 ENHRY and CDR2 SYGVKD. The CDR3 is 20 amino acids. The DNA for the CDR3 is TGTGCCATCAGTGACCCTTCACCTACCTTACCGACAGCTTATTCCTATGGCTACACCTTC. It is translated as CAISDPSPTLPTAYSYGYTF.

The chain couples TRBV15 to TRBJ2-1, with D possibly called TRBD1 or TRBD2 (6 bases each). The V end lost 5 bases, the J end lost 2 bases, and 13 bases lay between the germline ends. The CDR3 spans 15 residues. Germline CDR1 is LNHNV and CDR2 is YYDKDF (reference sequence). The CDR3 DNA reads as TGTGCCACCAGCGAGGGGGGTCGGCCCTACAATGAGCAGTTCTTC. The encoded protein is CATSEGGRPYNEQFF.

This chain connects TRBV7-9 to TRBJ2-2; TRBD1 aligns across 9 bases. The CDR3 loop spans 17 amino acids. The germline V gene has CDR1 SEHNR and CDR2 FQNEAQ (reference sequence). V lost 10 bases to trimming and J lost 2 bases; unmatched junction nucleotides: 14. CDR3 residues: CATPRRDREFNTGELFF. The CDR3 bases are TGTGCCACCCCGAGGCGGGACAGGGAGTTTAACACCGGGGAGCTGTTTTTT.

Concerning this clone itself: The junction differs from germline at one of its ends, possibly a read error. The V gene is TRBV11-2, the J gene TRBJ1-2; 7 nucleotides line up with TRBD1. Germline loops: CDR1 SGHAT, CDR2 FQNNGV. This CDR3 is 11 amino acids long. CDR3 region: CASSPGGTDFF. Here the CDR3 DNA reads TGTGCCAGCAGCCCGGGCGGGACAGATTTCTTC.

V gene TRBV18 combines with J gene TRBJ1-1; 9 bases are a match to TRBD1. Germline values: CDR1 KGHSH, CDR2 LQKENI. The CDR3 length is 14 residues. Trimming at V came to 2 bases and at J to 7 bases, leaving 5 bases not matched to a gene. As DNA, the CDR3 is TGTGCCAGCTCACCAAAGGGACAGGGTGGTGAAGCTTTCTTT. Its translation: CASSPKGQGGEAFF.

The rearrangement joins TRBV28 to TRBJ2-7; D is possibly TRBD2 (6 bases). Deletions cut 6 bases from V and 6 bases from J, with 12 bases between. Germline loops: CDR1 MDHEN, CDR2 SYDVKM. CDR3 length: 12 amino acids. The CDR3 is CASSGRLLEQYF. CDR3 nucleotide sequence: TGTGCCAGCAGCGGGAGACTGCTCGAGCAGTACTTC.

This chain uses TRBV5-1 with TRBJ1-4, with a tentative D call TRBD1 (6 bases). This CDR3 contains 14 residues. The germline V gene has CDR1 SGHRS and CDR2 YFSETQ. The V end lost 5 bases, the J end lost 8 bases, and 16 bases lay between the germline ends. The CDR3: CASRLTGGGEKLFF. The CDR3 DNA sequence: TGCGCCAGCAGGTTGACAGGAGGAGGCGAAAAACTGTTTTTT.

The chain has TRBV4-1 and TRBJ2-3; D is ambiguous. In germline, CDR1 is MGHRA, CDR2 YSYEKL. V was clipped by 3 bases and J by 2 bases, with 9 bases between them. The CDR3 totals 14 residues. CDR3 nucleotides: TGCGCCAGCAGCCAGGCTGGGGACACAGATACGCAGTATTTT. This sequence encodes CASSQAGDTDTQYF.

This clone has just one count. V gene TRBV10-3 combines with J gene TRBJ2-3; either TRBD1 or TRBD2 may fit D (5 bases each). This CDR3 spans 14 amino acids. The V gene's germline CDR1 is ENHRY and CDR2 SYGVKD. V gave up 6 bases and J gave up 0 bases, with 10 bases separating them. This chain's CDR3 is CAIRRDGSTDTQYF. The CDR3 DNA is TGTGCCATCAGGAGGGACGGGAGCACAGATACGCAGTATTTT.

This chain joins TRBV2 and TRBJ2-3; D gene unclear. This CDR3 is built from 11 residues. V was shortened by 2 bases and J by 12 bases, with 9 bases between the two germline ends. Germline CDR1 is SNHLY and CDR2 is FYNNEI. The CDR3 protein is CASSELDLQYF. The CDR3 DNA sequence: TGTGCCAGCAGTGAATTGGACCTTCAGTATTTT.

The chain employs TRBV28 and TRBJ1-5, with D unresolved. V dropped 1 base and J dropped 7 bases, with 14 bases sitting between them. Germline V lookup: CDR1 MDHEN, CDR2 SYDVKM. This CDR3 has 15 amino acids. This CDR3 is CASSLSAGYGQPQHF. In DNA form, the CDR3 reads TGTGCCAGCAGTTTATCTGCGGGCTATGGGCAGCCCCAGCATTTT.

The rearrangement uses TRBV9 and TRBJ1-4; D gene ambiguous. The CDR3 runs to 15 residues. CDR1 SGDLS and CDR2 YYNGEE come from the germline V gene. V lost 0 bases and J 2 bases, leaving 8 bases between the germline ends. CDR3 DNA: TGTGCCAGCAGCGTAGGGGGAGGGACTAATGAAAAACTGTTTTTT. It codes for CASSVGGGTNEKLFF. The whole variable domain, filled in from reference TRBV9 and TRBJ1-4, reads DSGVTQTPKHLITATGQRVTLRCSPRSGDLSVYWYQQSLDQGLQFLIQYYNGEERAKGNILERFSAQQFPDLHSELNLSSLELGDSALYFCASSVGGGTNEKLFFGSGTQLSVL.

V usage is TRBV19 and J usage is TRBJ2-1; the match to TRBD2 covers 14 bases. CDR1 is LNHDA, CDR2 SQIVND, per germline (reference sequence). This CDR3 has 15 amino acids. V lost 5 bases, J lost 10 bases, and 7 bases stayed unmatched. CDR3 DNA sequence: TGTGCCAGTAGTCCGGGACTAGCGGGAGAAGTGGAGCAGTTCTTC. Amino acids: CASSPGLAGEVEQFF. Looking up the rest from reference TRBV19 and TRBJ2-1 gives the full variable domain: DGGITQSPKYLFRKEGQNVTLSCEQNLNHDAMYWYRQDPGQGLRLIYYSQIVNDFQKGDIAEGYSVSREKKESFPLTVTSAQKNPTAFYLCASSPGLAGEVEQFFGPGTRLTVL.

This chain joins TRBV6-6 and TRBJ2-7, with TRBD1 matching 10 bases. CDR1 is MNHNY and CDR2 is SVGAGI in the germline V gene (reference sequence). The CDR3 is 16 residues long. J gave up 4 bases and V 2 bases, and 8 bases lay outside the gene matches. The CDR3 DNA reads as TGTGCCAGCAGTTACGGTACCGGGACAGGGGTATACGAGCAGTACTTC. Its translation: CASSYGTGTGVYEQYF.

This sequence joins TRBV15 and TRBJ2-3; 8 bases fit TRBD2. Germline V gene data show CDR1 as LNHNV and CDR2 as YYDKDF (reference sequence). J gave up 3 bases and V 0 bases, and 8 bases lay outside the gene matches. This CDR3 has 17 residues. CDR3 in DNA: TGTGCCACCAGCAGAGATCGAGGTAGCGGGATGACAGATACGCAGTATTTT. It translates to CATSRDRGSGMTDTQYF.

The V and J genes are TRBV30 and TRBJ2-5; 8 bases match TRBD2. The CDR3 has 13 amino acids. Trimming cost V 4 bases and J 5 bases; bases outside gene matches: 6. Germline CDR1 reads GTSNPN; CDR2 reads SVGIG (reference sequence). The DNA of the CDR3 is TGTGCCTGGACTAGCGGGTTGATGGAGACCCAGTACTTC. Residues: CAWTSGLMETQYF.

This chain links TRBV6-5 with TRBJ1-2; possibly TRBD1 for D (5 bases). The CDR3 extends over 13 amino acids. The germline CDR1 and CDR2 sequences are MNHEY and SVGAGI. The V and J ends lost 8 bases and 8 bases respectively, with 18 bases between them. As DNA, the CDR3 is TGTGCCAGCCGAGGGGAGAGGAGGTCGGGCTACACCTTC. As protein: CASRGERRSGYTF.

The chain joins TRBV2 to TRBJ2-1, with 8 positions matching TRBD1. From germline, CDR1 is SNHLY and CDR2 FYNNEI. After removal of 6 bases from V and 4 bases from J, the junction contained 5 bases not matched to a gene. There are 14 residues in the CDR3. The CDR3: CASRAGGKYNEQFF. CDR3 bases: TGTGCCAGCAGAGCAGGGGGCAAGTACAATGAGCAGTTCTTC. The entire variable domain, with the rest obtained from reference TRBV2 and TRBJ2-1, is as follows: EPEVTQTPSHQVTQMGQEVILRCVPISNHLYFYWYRQILGQKVEFLVSFYNNEISEKSEIFDDQFSVERPDGSNFTLKIRSTKLEDSAMYFCASRAGGKYNEQFFGPGTRLTVL.

This chain joins TRBV19 and TRBJ2-7; TRBD2 aligns across 8 bases. V dropped 5 bases and J dropped 4; count of bases not matched to a gene: 7. Per the germline V gene, CDR1 is LNHDA and CDR2 is SQIVND (reference sequence). The CDR3 extends over 14 amino acids. CDR3 in DNA: TGTGCCAGTAGTCCCGAGCGGGAGTCGTACGAGCAGTACTTC. This sequence encodes CASSPERESYEQYF. The variable domain in full, completed from reference TRBV19 and TRBJ2-7, reads DGGITQSPKYLFRKEGQNVTLSCEQNLNHDAMYWYRQDPGQGLRLIYYSQIVNDFQKGDIAEGYSVSREKKESFPLTVTSAQKNPTAFYLCASSPERESYEQYFGPGTRLTVT.

This clone was seen a handful of times. CDR3 amino acids: CASIGTVAYEQYF. The CDR3 bases are TGTGCCAGTATCGGGACAGTAGCCTACGAGCAGTACTTC. The gene calls are TRBV28 and TRBJ2-7; 7 bases map to TRBD1. The length of the CDR3 is 13 residues. CDR1 is MDHEN and CDR2 is SYDVKM in the germline V gene. The V and J ends lost 9 bases and 2 bases, in that order; junction bases with no gene match: 7.

The V gene is TRBV15, the J gene TRBJ1-5; possible D gene TRBD1, 6 bases. This CDR3 has 14 residues. Per germline, CDR1 LNHNV and CDR2 YYDKDF (reference sequence). V was shortened by 5 bases and J by 4 bases, with 12 bases between the two germline ends. Written as DNA, the CDR3 is TGTGCCACCAGCTTCGGACAGCTTAATCAGCCCCAGCATTTT. Amino acids: CATSFGQLNQPQHF.

The V gene is TRBV15, the J gene TRBJ2-7; 8 bases line up with TRBD2. Germline assignment: CDR1 LNHNV and CDR2 YYDKDF (reference sequence). The V and J ends lost 3 bases and 3 bases, in that order; junction bases with no gene match: 1. The CDR3 has 13 residues. The CDR3 here is CATSSGRVYEQYF. The CDR3, as DNA: TGTGCCACCAGCAGCGGGAGGGTCTACGAGCAGTACTTC.

This chain uses TRBV4-1 with TRBJ2-1, with 9 bases identical to TRBD1. The CDR3 is made up of 14 amino acids. The V and J ends lost 7 bases and 2 bases, in that order; junction bases with no gene match: 3. Germline V gives CDR1 MGHRA, CDR2 YSYEKL. The CDR3 DNA sequence: TGCGCCAGCAAACAGGGGGCCACCTACAATGAGCAGTTCTTC. Residues: CASKQGATYNEQFF.

This clone was observed once. The chain employs TRBV13 and TRBJ1-6; a weak D match, TRBD1 (6 bases). V gave up 0 bases and J gave up 8 bases, with 11 bases separating them. Germline CDR1 is PRHDT and CDR2 is FYEKMQ (reference sequence). The CDR3 extends over 15 amino acids. The CDR3 sequence: CASSLGQGSYSPLHF. The CDR3 DNA follows: TGTGCCAGCAGCTTAGGCCAGGGGAGTTATTCACCCCTCCACTTT.